This TCR beta chain was identified during a study of breast tumors, draining lymph nodes, adjacent tissues. General observations from the study: Data fit most tumor T cells coming from lymph node, expanding in tumor. Tumors had less TCR diversity than lymph nodes, more than nontumor tissue.

For this clonotype: Its antigen is unknown.

The CDR3 is 15 residues long. V shed 0 bases and J shed 14 bases, with 18 bases lying between them. Germline V gives CDR1 SGHRS, CDR2 YFSETQ. One entry per CDR3 protein, called by TCRdb with MiXCR from the multiplex PCR reads. The table shows under 75,000 distinct CDR3 sequences, with less than 75% occurring only once. What was sequenced was breast tumor tissue. The rearrangement links TRBV5-1 to TRBJ1-6, with unresolved D. This receptor was taken from a female donor with breast cancer. Some clones in this sample may be carry-over from other donors' samples. In nucleotides, the CDR3 is TGCGCCAGCAGCTTGGCCGGGGAGGGTAGTTCGGCCCTCCACTTT. Its translation is CASSLAGEGSSALHF.